The 13 T cell receptor beta chains presented below share a single source sample, sequenced in a study of T cell responses to AZD1222 COVID-19 vaccine. Repertoires were generated with immunoSEQ multiplex PCR, while TCRdb's copy carries only in-frame clones and drops some. The repertoire holds about 85,000 clones, with roughly nine tenths as singletons. The material was peripheral blood, obtained on day 0 of AZD1222 vaccination. The source of these receptors is an adult in good health.

The chain joins TRBV5-4 to TRBJ1-4; no clear D gene. The ends were cut back, 0 bases at V and 3 bases at J, with 3 bases in the middle. The CDR3 is 13 amino acids. Per germline, CDR1 SGHNT and CDR2 YYREEE (reference sequence). The CDR3 DNA sequence: TGTGCCAGCAGCTTGGATCCTAATGAAAAACTGTTTTTT. This encodes CASSLDPNEKLFF. The full variable domain, its missing parts supplied by reference TRBV5-4 and TRBJ1-4, is ETGVTQSPTHLIKTRGQQVTLRCSSQSGHNTVSWYQQALGQGPQFIFQYYREEENGRGNFPPRFSGLQFPNYSSELNVNALELDDSALYLCASSLDPNEKLFFGSGTQLSVL.

The CDR3: CASSAGLITGELFF. In DNA form, the CDR3 reads TGTGCCAGCAGTGCAGGGCTGATCACCGGGGAGCTGTTTTTT. This sequence joins TRBV2 and TRBJ2-2; TRBD1 is a possible D gene (5 bases). The V end lost 4 bases, the J end lost 4 bases, and 10 bases lay between the germline ends. CDR1 and CDR2 from the germline V gene are SNHLY and FYNNEI. The CDR3 sequence is 14 residues long.

The CDR3 protein is CAGQSSGNTIYF. CDR3 DNA: TGTGCCGGCCAGTCTTCTGGAAACACCATATATTTT. The genes are TRBV19 and TRBJ1-3, with D uncertain. This CDR3 region has 12 residues. Germline CDR1 is LNHDA and CDR2 is SQIVND (reference sequence). The V end lost 11 bases, the J end lost 1 base, and 9 bases lay between the germline ends. Combining the CDR3 with reference TRBV19 and TRBJ1-3 gives the whole variable domain DGGITQSPKYLFRKEGQNVTLSCEQNLNHDAMYWYRQDPGQGLRLIYYSQIVNDFQKGDIAEGYSVSREKKESFPLTVTSAQKNPTAFYLCAGQSSGNTIYFGEGSWLTVV.

The chain combines TRBV28 with TRBJ1-1; D is undetermined. Germline CDR1 is MDHEN and CDR2 is SYDVKM. The CDR3 runs 15 residues. Trimming took off 3 bases at V and 2 bases at J, with 13 bases between the two ends. The DNA for the CDR3 is TGTGCCAGCAGTTTGCCCGGGAGCGGAAACACTGAAGCTTTCTTT. It encodes CASSLPGSGNTEAFF.

The J gene is TRBJ2-7, the V gene TRBV3-1 (or the pseudogene TRBV3-2); 8 bases match TRBD1. With V trimmed by 5 bases and J by 5 bases, 14 bases remained unmatched. The CDR3 consists of 16 residues. In germline, CDR1 is LGHDT, CDR2 YNNKEL (reference sequence). The CDR3 loop reads CASSVRGSGGDHEQYF. The CDR3 bases are TGTGCCAGCAGCGTCCGGGGATCAGGGGGCGATCACGAGCAGTACTTC.

A word on this clone: This sample also contains other DNA sequences that code for the same CDR3. The rearrangement uses TRBV19 and TRBJ2-3, with 7 bases identical to TRBD1. This CDR3 region has 14 residues. V shed 2 bases and J 4 bases; nucleotides not matched to a gene: 3. Germline V gene data show CDR1 as LNHDA and CDR2 as SQIVND (reference sequence). CDR3 DNA: TGTGCCAGTAGTATAACAGGGGTCCCAGATACGCAGTATTTT. Protein: CASSITGVPDTQYF.

The chain is built from TRBV6-6 and TRBJ2-1, with D tentatively TRBD2 (5 bases). V was trimmed by 0 bases and J by 9 bases, leaving 9 bases between them. The germline CDR1 and CDR2 sequences are MNHNY and SVGAGI (reference sequence). The length of the CDR3 is 13 residues. CDR3 sequence (DNA): TGTGCCAGCAGTTACTCGAGACTACTTGAGCAGTTCTTC. It specifies CASSYSRLLEQFF.

This clone was recorded a few times. The chain employs TRBV15 and TRBJ2-7; D is unresolved. The germline gives CDR1 LNHNV, CDR2 YYDKDF (reference sequence). The CDR3 consists of 14 residues. Trimming cost V 5 bases and J 1 base, with 12 bases left between them. DNA of the CDR3: TGTGCCACCAGCCCGTCTTACGGTTCCTACGAGCAGTACTTC. This translates into CATSPSYGSYEQYF. Full variable domain (missing parts from reference TRBV15 and TRBJ2-7): DAMVIQNPRYQVTQFGKPVTLSCSQTLNHNVMYWYQQKSSQAPKLLFHYYDKDFNNEADTPDNFQSRRPNTSFCFLDIRSPGLGDTAMYLCATSPSYGSYEQYFGPGTRLTVT.

This clone was counted a single time. The J gene is TRBJ2-7, the V gene TRBV6-2 or TRBV6-3; D is unresolved. The V gene lost 4 bases and the J gene lost 6 bases, with 7 bases spanning the gap. CDR1 and CDR2 from the germline V gene are MNHEY and SVGEGT. This CDR3 spans 11 amino acids. CDR3 bases: TGTGCCAGCAGTTGGGGTGGCGAGCAGTACTTC. Amino acids: CASSWGGEQYF.

This chain links TRBV27 with TRBJ2-1; either TRBD1 or TRBD2 may fit D (6 bases each). Germline-derived CDR1 and CDR2 are MNHEY and SMNVEV (reference sequence). This CDR3 region has 19 residues. V dropped 5 bases and J dropped 3 bases, with 26 bases sitting between them. For the CDR3, the DNA is TGTGCCAGCAGTAAAGGGGGGACTCGATACATATTTGACTACAATGAGCAGTTCTTC. Amino acid sequence: CASSKGGTRYIFDYNEQFF.

DNA for the CDR3: TGTGCCAGCAGCCTGGGTTTGGACAATGAGCAGTTCTTC. Residues: CASSLGLDNEQFF. This chain links TRBV5-6 with TRBJ2-1; D is ambiguous. Germline CDR1 reads SGHDT; CDR2 reads YYEEEE. V was clipped by 4 bases and J by 5 bases, with 10 bases between them. The CDR3 spans 13 residues.

This clone was detected a few times. As DNA, the CDR3 is TGTGCCAGCAGCGTAGATGGGGGGCGAGGGACTGAAGCTTTCTTT. Translated: CASSVDGGRGTEAFF. The J gene is TRBJ1-1, the V gene TRBV9; a weak D match, TRBD1 (6 bases). Trimming removed 0 bases at V and 5 bases at J, with 14 bases between. The CDR3 contains 15 residues. Germline CDR1 SGDLS, CDR2 YYNGEE.

The V gene is TRBV11-3, the J gene TRBJ2-1; the D gene is possibly TRBD1 (6 bases). Germline V CDR1 and CDR2: SGHNT, YENEEA. This CDR3 spans 12 amino acids. The germline V and J ends were trimmed by 5 bases and 7 bases, with 9 bases remaining between them. CDR3 nucleotides: TGTGCCAGCAGCCATGACAGGAATGAGCAGTTCTTC. Residues: CASSHDRNEQFF.